Here is one T cell receptor beta chain with its context. Its matching antigen is unknown. The sample originates from a study of cytomegalovirus exposure and HLA in healthy donors. Study-wide background: Unique TCR beta sequences numbering 117 million came from 150 million to 200 million T cells in an earlier analysis.

Study results and limitations: In an earlier analysis, about 87% or about 30%: the productive usage of most TCR beta V segments. A later analysis by the authors found several of the most significant clusters apparently linked to common viral pathogens.

60 Vbeta and 13 Jbeta primers were used in PCR. Authors' data handling: In a later analysis, the count reached 76 million or so unique TCR beta chains, with about 11 million shared. Some clones are missing from TCRdb's copy, which holds only in-frame ones; the method was immunoSEQ multiplex PCR. V, J and clone size were drawn from that table, and D and trimming were deduced from the DNA. The sample yields 100,000 to 120,000 clones, about three quarters seen once. The TCR comes from an older woman in good health and CMV-seropositive. Sequencing was done on a sample of PBMCs.

The CDR3 DNA sequence: TGTGCCAGCAGCTTAGCTTTCCGGCTTAGAGGGAACACTGAAGCTTTCTTT. Residues: CASSLAFRLRGNTEAFF. The gene calls are TRBV7-2 and TRBJ1-1; no clear D. V was cut by 0 bases and J by 1 base, with 15 bases left in between. CDR1 and CDR2 (germline): SGHTA, FQGNSA. This CDR3 is 17 amino acids long.